Listed below are T cell receptor beta chains from one sample, sequenced in a study of T cell repertoires in cytomegalovirus infection. These receptors' antigens are unknown. Each CDR3 protein is one row after TCRdb ran MiXCR on the reads. The sample lists 900,000 to 950,000 distinct CDR3 sequences, less than 40% occurring once. The source was cultured CD8+ T cells from PBMCs, collected from culture after CMV antigen stimulation. All receptors come from a human donor in good health (CMV status not recorded). Some clones in this sample may be carry-over from other donors' samples. Each CDR3 is given with its conserved first and last residue. The order of the fields is J gene, clone size, V gene, D gene, CDR3 protein, CDR3 DNA. The D gene is left open where the match is weak. The size entry is marked missing in some rows and otherwise reads once, few, many or a size class.

j_call: TRBJ2-2
clone_size: .
v_call: TRBV7-8
d_call: TRBD2
cdr3_aa: CASSFKGRVNTGELFF
cdr3_nt: TGTGCCAGCAGCTTCAAAGGGAGGGTGAACACCGGGGAGCTGTTTTTT

j_call: TRBJ1-5
clone_size: many
v_call: TRBV7-6
d_call: .
cdr3_aa: CASSTGVGQPQHF
cdr3_nt: TGTGCCAGCAGCACGGGAGTGGGTCAGCCCCAGCATTTT

j_call: TRBJ2-1
clone_size: .
v_call: TRBV7-6
d_call: .
cdr3_aa: CASSLIGGGSSYNEQFF
cdr3_nt: TGTGCCAGCAGCTTAATCGGGGGTGGTTCCTCCTACAATGAGCAGTTCTTC

j_call: TRBJ2-5
clone_size: .
v_call: TRBV7-6
d_call: TRBD2
cdr3_aa: CGSSRRTSGGVQETQYF
cdr3_nt: TGTGGCAGCAGCCGCCGGACTAGCGGGGGGGTTCAAGAGACCCAGTACTTC

j_call: TRBJ2-5
clone_size: few
v_call: TRBV12-3/TRBV12-4
d_call: .
cdr3_aa: CASSSATPAEETQYF
cdr3_nt: TGTGCCAGCAGTTCCGCTACACCTGCCGAGGAGACCCAGTACTTC

j_call: TRBJ2-5
clone_size: .
v_call: TRBV25-1
d_call: .
cdr3_aa: CASRRVGAETQYF
cdr3_nt: TGTGCCAGCAGGAGGGTAGGGGCTGAGACCCAGTACTTC

j_call: TRBJ1-2
clone_size: .
v_call: TRBV7-8
d_call: .
cdr3_aa: CASSSQGSDFYGYTF
cdr3_nt: TGTGCCAGCAGCTCACAGGGATCCGACTTTTATGGCTACACCTTC

j_call: TRBJ1-3
clone_size: many
v_call: TRBV7-6
d_call: .
cdr3_aa: CASIGGTDSGNTIYF
cdr3_nt: TGTGCCAGCATCGGAGGGACCGACTCTGGAAACACCATATATTTT

j_call: TRBJ2-5
clone_size: .
v_call: TRBV29-1
d_call: .
cdr3_aa: CSVPRAEGWETQYF
cdr3_nt: TGCAGCGTTCCACGGGCCGAGGGGTGGGAGACCCAGTACTTC

j_call: TRBJ2-1
clone_size: few
v_call: TRBV7-8
d_call: .
cdr3_aa: CASSLGGPVNEQFF
cdr3_nt: TGTGCCAGCAGCTTAGGGGGGCCAGTCAATGAGCAGTTCTTC

j_call: TRBJ1-5
clone_size: .
v_call: TRBV27
d_call: .
cdr3_aa: CASCRVGQPQHF
cdr3_nt: TGTGCCAGCTGCAGGGTTGGCCAGCCCCAGCATTTT

j_call: TRBJ1-6
clone_size: .
v_call: TRBV7-8
d_call: .
cdr3_aa: CASSLGGQISSYNSPLHF
cdr3_nt: TGTGCCAGCAGCTTAGGCGGACAGATCAGCTCCTATAATTCACCCCTCCACTTT

j_call: TRBJ2-1
clone_size: few
v_call: TRBV7-9
d_call: TRBD2
cdr3_aa: CASSIPPGGNPGNEQFF
cdr3_nt: TGTGCCAGCAGCATACCCCCGGGGGGAAATCCCGGCAATGAGCAGTTCTTC

j_call: TRBJ1-6
clone_size: .
v_call: TRBV6-8
d_call: .
cdr3_aa: CASSGTESPLHF
cdr3_nt: TGTGCCAGCAGTGGCACAGAATCACCCCTCCACTTT

j_call: TRBJ1-2
clone_size: few
v_call: TRBV7-6
d_call: TRBD1
cdr3_aa: CASSPGQGRLYGYTF
cdr3_nt: TGTGCCAGCAGCCCAGGACAGGGCAGGCTCTATGGCTACACCTTC

j_call: TRBJ1-2
clone_size: .
v_call: TRBV5-6
d_call: TRBD1
cdr3_aa: CASSPPRQGHYGYTF
cdr3_nt: TGTGCCAGCTCGCCCCCGAGACAGGGTCATTATGGCTACACCTTC

j_call: TRBJ2-1
clone_size: .
v_call: TRBV29-1
d_call: TRBD2
cdr3_aa: CSVESGLAHNEQFF
cdr3_nt: TGCAGCGTTGAATCGGGACTAGCCCACAATGAGCAGTTCTTC

j_call: TRBJ2-1
clone_size: few
v_call: TRBV14
d_call: TRBD2
cdr3_aa: CASSQEGRPLAGGFGDDEQFF
cdr3_nt: TGTGCCAGCAGCCAAGAAGGCCGACCGCTAGCGGGGGGGTTCGGAGACGATGAGCAGTTCTTC

j_call: TRBJ2-7
clone_size: few
v_call: TRBV7-9
d_call: .
cdr3_aa: CASRKQGIYYEQYF
cdr3_nt: TGTGCCAGCCGCAAACAGGGTATCTACTACGAGCAGTACTTC

j_call: TRBJ2-3
clone_size: .
v_call: TRBV4-1
d_call: .
cdr3_aa: CASSQDPAGYTDTQYF
cdr3_nt: TGCGCCAGCAGCCAAGATCCAGCGGGTTACACAGATACGCAGTATTTT

j_call: TRBJ2-1
clone_size: few
v_call: TRBV7-9
d_call: TRBD1
cdr3_aa: CASSPKGQGIDNEQFF
cdr3_nt: TGTGCCAGCAGCCCTAAAGGACAGGGAATCGACAATGAGCAGTTCTTC

j_call: TRBJ1-2
clone_size: .
v_call: TRBV15
d_call: TRBD1
cdr3_aa: CATSTQSTDRGTF
cdr3_nt: TGTGCCACCAGCACGCAGTCCACGGACAGGGGGACCTTC

j_call: TRBJ2-5
clone_size: few
v_call: TRBV27
d_call: .
cdr3_aa: CASSSRPRYQETQYF
cdr3_nt: TGTGCCAGCAGTTCCCGCCCCCGGTACCAAGAGACCCAGTACTTC

j_call: TRBJ1-2
clone_size: many
v_call: TRBV7-2
d_call: .
cdr3_aa: CASSFLRAEGYTF
cdr3_nt: TGTGCCAGCAGCTTCCTTAGGGCAGAAGGCTACACCTTC

j_call: TRBJ2-2
clone_size: few
v_call: TRBV6-1
d_call: .
cdr3_aa: CASSELEGAGELFF
cdr3_nt: TGTGCCAGCAGTGAACTTGAGGGAGCCGGGGAGCTGTTTTTT

j_call: TRBJ1-2
clone_size: many
v_call: TRBV7-6
d_call: .
cdr3_aa: CASSLDRDYGYTF
cdr3_nt: TGTGCCAGCAGCTTAGACAGGGACTATGGCTACACCTTC

j_call: TRBJ2-2
clone_size: many
v_call: TRBV12-3/TRBV12-4
d_call: .
cdr3_aa: CASSLASTGELFF
cdr3_nt: TGTGCCAGCAGTTTAGCCTCAACCGGGGAGCTGTTTTTT

j_call: TRBJ1-5
clone_size: .
v_call: TRBV6-2/TRBV6-3
d_call: TRBD1
cdr3_aa: CASRDEGARGPQHF
cdr3_nt: TGTGCCAGCAGGGACGAGGGGGCGCGGGGACCCCAGCATTTT

j_call: TRBJ1-2
clone_size: few
v_call: TRBV10-3
d_call: .
cdr3_aa: CATTTDYGYTF
cdr3_nt: TGTGCCACCACTACAGATTATGGCTACACCTTC

j_call: TRBJ2-2
clone_size: .
v_call: TRBV4-2
d_call: .
cdr3_aa: CASSQEAGANTGELFF
cdr3_nt: TGTGCCAGCAGCCAAGAGGCAGGGGCGAACACCGGGGAGCTGTTTTTT

j_call: TRBJ1-2
clone_size: few
v_call: TRBV20-1
d_call: .
cdr3_aa: CSAPHGNYGYTF
cdr3_nt: TGCAGTGCTCCACACGGGAACTATGGCTACACCTTC

j_call: TRBJ2-5
clone_size: .
v_call: TRBV12-3/TRBV12-4
d_call: .
cdr3_aa: CASSFRSGAETQYF
cdr3_nt: TGTGCCAGCAGTTTCCGGTCAGGGGCAGAGACCCAGTACTTC

j_call: TRBJ1-6
clone_size: .
v_call: TRBV19
d_call: .
cdr3_aa: CASSTGQYSPLHF
cdr3_nt: TGTGCCAGTAGTACTGGACAGTATTCACCCCTCCACTTT

j_call: TRBJ1-2
clone_size: .
v_call: TRBV12-3/TRBV12-4
d_call: .
cdr3_aa: CASSPAGPDSNYGYTF
cdr3_nt: TGTGCCAGCAGTCCGGCAGGACCGGATTCTAACTATGGCTACACCTTC

j_call: TRBJ2-2
clone_size: .
v_call: TRBV6-1
d_call: .
cdr3_aa: CVSTNPYTGELFF
cdr3_nt: TGTGTCAGCACCAACCCTTACACCGGGGAGCTGTTTTTT

j_call: TRBJ2-7
clone_size: many
v_call: TRBV7-9
d_call: .
cdr3_aa: CASSPPGAYEQYF
cdr3_nt: TGTGCCAGCAGTCCGCCGGGGGCCTACGAGCAGTACTTC

j_call: TRBJ1-3
clone_size: few
v_call: TRBV7-1
d_call: .
cdr3_aa: CASRGEGIGNTIYF
cdr3_nt: TGTGCCAGCCGGGGTGAGGGAATAGGAAACACCATATATTTT

j_call: TRBJ1-1
clone_size: few
v_call: TRBV15
d_call: .
cdr3_aa: CATSRDRTGNTEAFF
cdr3_nt: TGTGCCACCAGCAGAGACAGGACGGGGAACACTGAAGCTTTCTTT

j_call: TRBJ2-1
clone_size: .
v_call: TRBV15
d_call: .
cdr3_aa: CATSRATESYNEQFF
cdr3_nt: TGTGCCACCAGCAGAGCGACTGAGTCCTACAATGAGCAGTTCTTC

j_call: TRBJ2-3
clone_size: once
v_call: TRBV20-1
d_call: .
cdr3_aa: CSALRRARDTQYF
cdr3_nt: TGCAGTGCCCTCCGTAGGGCGAGAGATACGCAGTATTTT